The next 23 T cell receptor beta chains were all read from a single sample in a study of T cell responses to AZD1222 COVID-19 vaccine. The method was immunoSEQ multiplex PCR; TCRdb's version includes in-frame clones alone and lacks a portion of them. Of roughly 180,000 clones listed, approximately 90% were seen once; the top ten hold about 3%. The sample was peripheral blood, taken on day 0 of AZD1222 vaccination. The receptors come from an adult in good health.

The genes are TRBV3-1 (or the pseudogene TRBV3-2) and TRBJ2-4, with 7 nucleotides matching TRBD1. The CDR3 runs to 13 residues. Trimming removed 3 bases from V and 7 bases from J; junction bases left unmatched: 3. CDR1 and CDR2 from the germline V gene are LGHDT and YNNKEL (reference sequence). The CDR3 loop reads CASSQSGGNIQYF. The CDR3 nucleotides read TGTGCCAGCAGCCAGTCAGGGGGTAACATTCAGTACTTC.

A note on this clone: The sample carries other DNA sequences with the same CDR3. The chain carries TRBV3-1 (or the pseudogene TRBV3-2) and TRBJ1-1; D not certain. The V end lost 0 bases, the J end lost 1 base, and 3 bases lay between the germline ends. The V gene's germline CDR1 is LGHDT and CDR2 YNNKEL (reference sequence). The CDR3 is made up of 13 amino acids. CDR3 DNA: TGTGCCAGCAGCCAAGACCCGAACACTGAAGCTTTCTTT. Translating gives CASSQDPNTEAFF.

The chain is built from TRBV7-6 and TRBJ2-1; D possibly corresponds to TRBD1 (6 bases). Germline CDR1 and CDR2: SGHVS and FNYEAQ. Trimming pared 0 bases from V and 7 bases from J, leaving 16 bases between. The CDR3 runs 16 residues. CDR3 sequence (DNA): TGTGCCAGCAGCTTAGCCCCCACAGGGAATGAGAATGAGCAGTTCTTC. It is translated as CASSLAPTGNENEQFF.

This CDR3 is CASSQGGRNYEQYF. CDR3 coding DNA: TGTGCCAGCAGCCAAGGAGGGCGGAACTACGAGCAGTACTTC. The V and J genes are TRBV14 and TRBJ2-7, with a weak D call TRBD2 (5 bases). This CDR3 comprises 14 residues. Looked up from germline, CDR1 is SGHDN and CDR2 is FVKESK. V gave up 1 base and J gave up 3 bases, with 10 bases separating them.

The CDR3 DNA sequence: TGTGCCACCAGCAGGCAGGGGGCGACCCAAAGAGAGACCCAGTACTTC. Its translation is CATSRQGATQRETQYF. The V gene is TRBV15, the J gene TRBJ2-5; 8 bases map to TRBD1. Germline CDR1 LNHNV, CDR2 YYDKDF (reference sequence). The CDR3 loop spans 16 amino acids. Trimming at V came to 3 bases and at J to 4 bases, leaving 10 bases not matched to a gene.

This rearrangement joins TRBV30 to TRBJ2-7; tentatively, D is TRBD1 (6 bases). Germline V gene data show CDR1 as GTSNPN and CDR2 as SVGIG (reference sequence). V was pared by 3 bases and J by 2 bases, with 20 bases between. CDR3 length: 16 residues. In DNA, the CDR3 is TGTGCCTGGAGGCTCATAGGGGGATCTCGGGCCTACGAGCAGTACTTC. Protein product: CAWRLIGGSRAYEQYF.

The DNA for the CDR3 is TGTGCCAGCAGCCAAGATCTTGGGACAGGGGGTTACGAGCAGTACTTC. Encoded protein: CASSQDLGTGGYEQYF. The genes are TRBV3-1 (or the pseudogene TRBV3-2) and TRBJ2-7, with TRBD1 matching 11 bases. The germline V gene encodes CDR1 LGHDT and CDR2 YNNKEL (reference sequence). J gave up 4 bases and V 0 bases, and 5 bases lay outside the gene matches. The CDR3 spans 16 residues.

This clone was observed a few times. The DNA for the CDR3 is TGCAGTGCTGGTGTGGGACAGGGGGCGGGCGGCTACACCTTC. As protein: CSAGVGQGAGGYTF. This chain joins TRBV20-1 and TRBJ1-2; 12 bases fit TRBD1. Germline values: CDR1 DFQATT, CDR2 SNEGSKA (reference sequence). The CDR3 contains 14 residues. V lost 5 bases to trimming and J lost 8 bases; unmatched junction nucleotides: 9.

The chain joins TRBV20-1 to TRBJ2-3; D unresolved. Trimming took 3 bases from V and 2 from J, leaving 12 bases between them. The CDR3 is made up of 14 amino acids. In germline, CDR1 is DFQATT, CDR2 SNEGSKA (reference sequence). The CDR3 DNA is TGCAGTGCTAGTAACACTGACAACACAGATACGCAGTATTTT. As protein: CSASNTDNTDTQYF.

This clone was seen only once. This sequence joins TRBV7-8 and TRBJ2-3, with TRBD2 identical over 8 bases. Germline CDR1 reads SGHVS; CDR2 reads FQNEAQ. This CDR3 has 16 residues. J lost 4 bases, V lost 2 bases, and 8 bases had no gene match. In nucleotides, the CDR3 is TGTGCCAGCAGCTTAAGCGGACTAGCCGTTGCAGATACGCAGTATTTT. It specifies CASSLSGLAVADTQYF.

This clone was picked up one time. The chain joins TRBV5-1 to TRBJ1-2, with 9 bases matching TRBD1. V was pared by 0 bases and J by 4 bases, with 4 bases of the junction left unmatched. This CDR3 contains 15 residues. The germline gives CDR1 SGHRS, CDR2 YFSETQ. The CDR3 DNA is TGCGCCAGCAGCTTGGAGGGACAGGGCGCCTATGGCTACACCTTC. It is translated as CASSLEGQGAYGYTF.

The V gene is TRBV11-3, the J gene TRBJ2-2; D may be TRBD1 or TRBD2 (5 bases each). V was pared by 4 bases and J by 5 bases, with 14 bases between. Germline V gene data show CDR1 as SGHNT and CDR2 as YENEEA. This CDR3 region has 15 residues. CDR3 sequence reads: CASSSGSRATGELFF. The CDR3 DNA reads TGTGCCAGCAGCTCAGGGAGTAGGGCGACCGGGGAGCTGTTTTTT.

This clone has only one observation. This chain joins TRBV7-9 and TRBJ1-1, with D unclear. Looked up from germline, CDR1 is SEHNR and CDR2 is FQNEAQ (reference sequence). The CDR3 spans 16 residues. Trimming cost V 2 bases and J 2 bases, with 15 bases left between them. The CDR3 sequence: CASSLPPRDSNTEAFF. As DNA, the CDR3 is TGTGCCAGCAGCTTACCTCCTCGAGACTCCAACACTGAAGCTTTCTTT.

The chain carries TRBV10-3 and TRBJ1-5; the D is unclear. This CDR3 contains 15 residues. Deletions cut 3 bases from V and 0 bases from J, with 9 bases between. Germline V gives CDR1 ENHRY, CDR2 SYGVKD. The DNA for the CDR3 is TGTGCCATCAGTGAAGAGGCAATTAGCAATCAGCCCCAGCATTTT. This encodes CAISEEAISNQPQHF.

The J gene is TRBJ1-3, the V gene TRBV6-5; 9 bases are shared with TRBD1. V lost 8 bases and J lost 3; bases outside the gene matches: 8. Per the germline V gene, CDR1 is MNHEY and CDR2 is SVGAGI. This CDR3 is 15 amino acids long. CDR3 in amino acids: CASSLQGAYGNTIYF. The CDR3 DNA reads as TGTGCCAGCTCCCTACAGGGGGCGTATGGAAACACCATATATTTT.

The sample holds one count of this clone. V gene TRBV7-9 combines with J gene TRBJ1-5; D is unclear. The CDR3 is 14 residues long. Germline CDR1 and CDR2: SEHNR and FQNEAQ (reference sequence). Between the trimmed V and J ends, which lost 1 base and 3 bases, there was a span of 7 bases. CDR3 residues: CASSLGQDNQPQHF. The CDR3 DNA is TGTGCCAGCAGCTTAGGTCAGGACAATCAGCCCCAGCATTTT.

The rearrangement uses TRBV27 and TRBJ2-7; no clear D. Germline CDR1 MNHEY, CDR2 SMNVEV (reference sequence). This CDR3 spans 13 amino acids. Trimming took off 5 bases at V and 6 bases at J, with 14 bases between the two ends. CDR3 coding DNA: TGTGCCAGCAGTCAACAAAGAGGTCTCGAGCAGTACTTC. It encodes CASSQQRGLEQYF.

CDR3 loop: CASRRTVNTEAFF. In DNA, the CDR3 is TGTGCCAGCCGACGGACCGTTAACACTGAAGCTTTCTTT. V is TRBV2 and J is TRBJ1-1; D is unclear. V dropped 8 bases and J dropped 2 bases, with 12 bases sitting between them. From germline, CDR1 is SNHLY and CDR2 FYNNEI. The CDR3 spans 13 residues.

This clone occurred once. This rearrangement joins TRBV2 to TRBJ2-1; possible D gene TRBD2, 5 bases. This CDR3 comprises 14 residues. Germline V gene sequence: CDR1 SNHLY, CDR2 FYNNEI. V was cut by 5 bases and J by 2 bases, with 10 bases left in between. As DNA, the CDR3 is TGTGCCAGCAGTCCGGACGGGACCTACAATGAGCAGTTCTTC. It translates to CASSPDGTYNEQFF.

The rearrangement links TRBV5-1 to TRBJ1-2; TRBD1 might be the D (5 bases). Germline CDR1 SGHRS, CDR2 YFSETQ. V was cut by 4 bases and J by 1 base, with 14 bases left in between. This CDR3 is 15 amino acids long. The CDR3 nucleotides are TGCGCCAGCAGCGTAACCGGGACGGATAACTATGGCTACACCTTC. It translates to CASSVTGTDNYGYTF. Combining the CDR3 with reference TRBV5-1 and TRBJ1-2 gives the whole variable domain KAGVTQTPRYLIKTRGQQVTLSCSPISGHRSVSWYQQTPGQGLQFLFEYFSETQRNKGNFPGRFSGRQFSNSRSEMNVSTLELGDSALYLCASSVTGTDNYGYTFGSGTRLTVV.

This clone was counted a single time. The chain recombines TRBV6-5 with TRBJ2-7; 12 bases line up with TRBD2. CDR3 size: 14 residues. The germline gives CDR1 MNHEY, CDR2 SVGAGI. V lost 7 bases to trimming and J lost 2 bases; unmatched junction nucleotides: 3. As DNA, the CDR3 is TGTGCCAGCAATCCTAGCGGGGGGGCCTACGAGCAGTACTTC. Amino acid sequence: CASNPSGGAYEQYF.

This chain connects TRBV4-3 to TRBJ2-1, with D unresolved. Per the germline V gene, CDR1 is LGHNA and CDR2 is YSLEER. V lost 0 bases, J lost 8 bases, and 17 bases lay in between. This CDR3 has 16 residues. The CDR3 protein is CASSQEPPGSGDEQFF. The DNA of the CDR3 is TGCGCCAGCAGCCAAGAACCACCCGGAAGTGGGGATGAGCAGTTCTTC.

The V call is TRBV3-1 (or the pseudogene TRBV3-2), the J call TRBJ2-7; D unresolved. The CDR3 runs to 15 residues. Germline V lookup: CDR1 LGHDT, CDR2 YNNKEL (reference sequence). The ends were cut back, 1 base at V and 0 bases at J, with 10 bases in the middle. CDR3 amino acids: CASSQAGDHSYEQYF. DNA of the CDR3: TGTGCCAGCAGCCAAGCCGGTGACCACTCCTACGAGCAGTACTTC.